This entry concerns a single TCR beta chain. These data belong to a study of blood T cell repertoires in COVID-19. Overall study: Samples came from the United States, Italy and Spain, spanning acute and convalescent COVID-19. Sources were T cells, B-cell-depleted T cells, or PBMCs; the material itself was cDNA or gDNA.

Measured with immunoSEQ multiplex PCR; TCRdb has only the in-frame clones, and not every one. The repertoire includes 250,000 to 350,000 clones, around 90% of them detected once, and roughly 2% sits in the top ten. This CDR3 region has 13 residues. The germline V gene encodes CDR1 KGHSH and CDR2 LQKENI. Trimming pared 6 bases from V and 2 bases from J, leaving 10 bases between. The chain recombines TRBV18 with TRBJ1-2, with D perhaps TRBD1 (5 bases). The receptor was derived from a woman in her forties or fifties who had recovered from COVID-19. Sequencing was done on a sample of peripheral blood. The CDR3: CASSATENYGYTF. The CDR3 nucleotides are TGTGCCAGCTCTGCGACAGAAAACTATGGCTACACCTTC.